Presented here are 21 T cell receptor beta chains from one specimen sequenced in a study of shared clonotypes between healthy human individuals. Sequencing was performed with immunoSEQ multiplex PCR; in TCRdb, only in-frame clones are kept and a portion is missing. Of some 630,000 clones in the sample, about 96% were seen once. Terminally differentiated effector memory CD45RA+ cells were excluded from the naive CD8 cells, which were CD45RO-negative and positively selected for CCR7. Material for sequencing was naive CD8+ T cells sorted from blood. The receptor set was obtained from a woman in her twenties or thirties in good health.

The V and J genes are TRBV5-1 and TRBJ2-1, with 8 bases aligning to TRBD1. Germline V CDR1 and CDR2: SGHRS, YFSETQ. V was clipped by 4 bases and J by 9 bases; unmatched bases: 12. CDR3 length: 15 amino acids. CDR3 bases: TGCGCCAGCAGCCCGGGACAGGTCCTGGGTGGTGAGCAGTTCTTC. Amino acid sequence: CASSPGQVLGGEQFF.

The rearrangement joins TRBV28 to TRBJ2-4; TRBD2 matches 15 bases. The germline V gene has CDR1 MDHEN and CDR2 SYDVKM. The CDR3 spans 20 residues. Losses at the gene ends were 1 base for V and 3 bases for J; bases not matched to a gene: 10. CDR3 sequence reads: CASSLYLPRTSGRVKNIQYF. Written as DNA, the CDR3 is TGTGCCAGCAGTTTATATCTCCCACGGACTAGCGGGAGGGTCAAAAACATTCAGTACTTC.

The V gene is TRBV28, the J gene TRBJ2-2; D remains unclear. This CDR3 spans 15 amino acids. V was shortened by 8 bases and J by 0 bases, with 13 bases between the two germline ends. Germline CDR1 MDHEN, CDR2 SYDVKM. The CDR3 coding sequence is TGTGCCAGCCATGGACCTCTCGCGAACACCGGGGAGCTGTTTTTT. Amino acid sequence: CASHGPLANTGELFF.

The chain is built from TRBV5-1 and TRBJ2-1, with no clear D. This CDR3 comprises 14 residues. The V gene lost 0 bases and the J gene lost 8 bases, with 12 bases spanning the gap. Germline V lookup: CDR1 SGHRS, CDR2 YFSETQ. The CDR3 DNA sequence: TGCGCCAGCAGCTTGGCCGGTAGACCCGATGAGCAGTTCTTC. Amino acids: CASSLAGRPDEQFF.

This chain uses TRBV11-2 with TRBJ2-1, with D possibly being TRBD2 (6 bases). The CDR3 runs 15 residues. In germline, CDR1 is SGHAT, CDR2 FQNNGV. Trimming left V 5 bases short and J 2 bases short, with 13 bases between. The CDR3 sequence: CASSPVGSAYNEQFF. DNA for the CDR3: TGTGCCAGCAGCCCGGTCGGGAGTGCCTACAATGAGCAGTTCTTC.

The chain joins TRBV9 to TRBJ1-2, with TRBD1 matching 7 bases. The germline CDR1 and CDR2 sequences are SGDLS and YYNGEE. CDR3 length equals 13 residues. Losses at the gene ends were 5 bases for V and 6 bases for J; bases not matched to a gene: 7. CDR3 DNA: TGTGCCAGCAGTGGTGACAGGGCCCATGGCTACACCTTC. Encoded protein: CASSGDRAHGYTF.

The CDR3 sequence: CASSESLGTDSSTDTQYF. In DNA, the CDR3 is TGCGCCAGCAGTGAGTCTCTCGGGACGGACTCTAGCACAGATACGCAGTATTTT. The rearrangement links TRBV10-2 to TRBJ2-3; D could derive from TRBD1 or TRBD2 (5 bases each). Per germline, CDR1 WSHSY and CDR2 SAAADI. V lost 0 bases and J lost 0, with 16 bases in between. This CDR3 is 18 amino acids long.

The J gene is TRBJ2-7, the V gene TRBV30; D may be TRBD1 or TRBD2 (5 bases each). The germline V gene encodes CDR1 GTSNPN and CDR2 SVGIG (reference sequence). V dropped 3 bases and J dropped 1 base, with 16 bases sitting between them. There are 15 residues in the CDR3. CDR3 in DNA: TGTGCCTGGAGAATTAGTGGGGGTTATTCCTACGAGCAGTACTTC. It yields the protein CAWRISGGYSYEQYF.

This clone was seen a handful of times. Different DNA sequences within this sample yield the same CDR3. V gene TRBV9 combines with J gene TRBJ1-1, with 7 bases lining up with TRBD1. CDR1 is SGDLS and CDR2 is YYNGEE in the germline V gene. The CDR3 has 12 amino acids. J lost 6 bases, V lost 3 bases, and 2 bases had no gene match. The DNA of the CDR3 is TGTGCCAGCAGCGGAGGGACAGCTGAAGCTTTCTTT. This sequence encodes CASSGGTAEAFF.

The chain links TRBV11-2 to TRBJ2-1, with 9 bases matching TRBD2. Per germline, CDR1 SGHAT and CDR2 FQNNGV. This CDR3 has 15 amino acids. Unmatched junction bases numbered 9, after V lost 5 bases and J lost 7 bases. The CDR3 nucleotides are TGTGCCAGCAGCAGCCTTAGCGGGAGAAGGAATGAGCAGTTCTTC. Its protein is CASSSLSGRRNEQFF.

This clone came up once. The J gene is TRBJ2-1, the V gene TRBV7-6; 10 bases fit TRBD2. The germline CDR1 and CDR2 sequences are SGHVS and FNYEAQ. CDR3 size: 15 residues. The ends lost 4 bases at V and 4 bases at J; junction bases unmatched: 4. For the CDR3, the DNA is TGTGCCAGCAGCTATCTAGCGGGAGTGTACAATGAGCAGTTCTTC. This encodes CASSYLAGVYNEQFF.

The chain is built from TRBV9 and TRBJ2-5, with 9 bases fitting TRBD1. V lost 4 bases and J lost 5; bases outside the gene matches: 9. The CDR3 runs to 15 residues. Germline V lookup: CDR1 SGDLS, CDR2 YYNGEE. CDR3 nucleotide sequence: TGTGCCAGCAGCTCGCACTACAGGGGGCTGGAGACCCAGTACTTC. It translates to CASSSHYRGLETQYF. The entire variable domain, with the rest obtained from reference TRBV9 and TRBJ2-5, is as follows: DSGVTQTPKHLITATGQRVTLRCSPRSGDLSVYWYQQSLDQGLQFLIQYYNGEERAKGNILERFSAQQFPDLHSELNLSSLELGDSALYFCASSSHYRGLETQYFGPGTRLLVL.

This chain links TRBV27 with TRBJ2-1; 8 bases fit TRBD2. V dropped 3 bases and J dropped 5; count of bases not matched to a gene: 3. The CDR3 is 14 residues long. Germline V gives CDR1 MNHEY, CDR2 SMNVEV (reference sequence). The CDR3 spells CASSFSGGNNEQFF. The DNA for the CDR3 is TGTGCCAGCAGTTTCTCGGGGGGGAACAATGAGCAGTTCTTC.

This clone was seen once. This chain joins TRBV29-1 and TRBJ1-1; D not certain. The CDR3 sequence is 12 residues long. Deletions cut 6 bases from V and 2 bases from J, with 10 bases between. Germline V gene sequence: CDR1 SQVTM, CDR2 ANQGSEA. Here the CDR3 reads CSVQQYNTEAFF. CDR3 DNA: TGCAGCGTACAGCAATATAACACTGAAGCTTTCTTT.

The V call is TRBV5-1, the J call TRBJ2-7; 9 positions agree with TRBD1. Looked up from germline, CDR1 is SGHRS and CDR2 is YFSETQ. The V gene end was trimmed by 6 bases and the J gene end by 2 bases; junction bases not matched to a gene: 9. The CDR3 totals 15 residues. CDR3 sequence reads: CASKVSGTGPYEQYF. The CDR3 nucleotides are TGCGCCAGCAAAGTGTCCGGGACAGGGCCCTACGAGCAGTACTTC.

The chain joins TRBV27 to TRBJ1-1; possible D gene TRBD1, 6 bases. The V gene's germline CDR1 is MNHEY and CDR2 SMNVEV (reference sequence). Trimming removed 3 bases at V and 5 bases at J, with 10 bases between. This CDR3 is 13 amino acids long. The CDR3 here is CASSLTGQTEAFF. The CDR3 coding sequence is TGTGCCAGCAGTTTGACAGGTCAAACTGAAGCTTTCTTT.

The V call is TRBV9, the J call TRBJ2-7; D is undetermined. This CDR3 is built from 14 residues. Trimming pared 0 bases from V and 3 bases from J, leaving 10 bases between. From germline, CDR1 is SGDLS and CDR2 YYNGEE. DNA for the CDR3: TGTGCCAGCAGCGTAGAGGATGCATTCTACGAGCAGTACTTC. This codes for CASSVEDAFYEQYF.

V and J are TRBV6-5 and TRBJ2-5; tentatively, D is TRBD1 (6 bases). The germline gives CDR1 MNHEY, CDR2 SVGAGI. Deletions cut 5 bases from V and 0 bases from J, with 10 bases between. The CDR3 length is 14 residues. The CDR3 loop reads CASSDGTYQETQYF. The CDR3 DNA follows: TGTGCCAGCAGTGACGGGACATACCAAGAGACCCAGTACTTC.

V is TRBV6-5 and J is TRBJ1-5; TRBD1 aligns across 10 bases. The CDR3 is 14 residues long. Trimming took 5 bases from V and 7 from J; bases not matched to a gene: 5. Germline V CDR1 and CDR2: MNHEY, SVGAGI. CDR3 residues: CASSTGQGLQPQHF. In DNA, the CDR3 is TGTGCCAGCAGTACGGGACAGGGGTTACAGCCCCAGCATTTT.

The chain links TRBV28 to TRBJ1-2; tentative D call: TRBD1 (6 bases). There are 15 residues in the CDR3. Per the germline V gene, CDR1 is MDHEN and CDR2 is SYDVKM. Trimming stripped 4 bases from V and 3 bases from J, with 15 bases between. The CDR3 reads CASSYSGEFDYGYTF. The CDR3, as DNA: TGTGCCAGCAGTTACTCAGGGGAATTTGACTATGGCTACACCTTC.

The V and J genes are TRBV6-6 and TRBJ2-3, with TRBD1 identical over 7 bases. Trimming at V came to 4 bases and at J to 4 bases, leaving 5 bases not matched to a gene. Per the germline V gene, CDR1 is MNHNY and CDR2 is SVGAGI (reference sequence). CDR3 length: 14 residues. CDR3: CASSSVGGSDTQYF. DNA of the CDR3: TGTGCCAGCAGTTCGGTAGGGGGCTCAGATACGCAGTATTTT.